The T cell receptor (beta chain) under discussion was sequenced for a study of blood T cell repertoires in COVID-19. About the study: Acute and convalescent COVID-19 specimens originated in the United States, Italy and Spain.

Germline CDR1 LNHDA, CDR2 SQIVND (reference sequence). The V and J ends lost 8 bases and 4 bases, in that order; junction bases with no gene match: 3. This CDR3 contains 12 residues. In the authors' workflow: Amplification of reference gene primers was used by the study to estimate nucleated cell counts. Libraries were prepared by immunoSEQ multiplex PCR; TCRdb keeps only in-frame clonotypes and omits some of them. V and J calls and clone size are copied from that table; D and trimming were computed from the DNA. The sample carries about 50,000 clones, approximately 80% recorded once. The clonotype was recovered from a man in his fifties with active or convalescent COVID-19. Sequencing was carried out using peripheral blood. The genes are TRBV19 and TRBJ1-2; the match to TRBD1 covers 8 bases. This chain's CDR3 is CASDRGRYGYTF. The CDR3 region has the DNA TGTGCCAGTGACAGGGGACGCTATGGCTACACCTTC.